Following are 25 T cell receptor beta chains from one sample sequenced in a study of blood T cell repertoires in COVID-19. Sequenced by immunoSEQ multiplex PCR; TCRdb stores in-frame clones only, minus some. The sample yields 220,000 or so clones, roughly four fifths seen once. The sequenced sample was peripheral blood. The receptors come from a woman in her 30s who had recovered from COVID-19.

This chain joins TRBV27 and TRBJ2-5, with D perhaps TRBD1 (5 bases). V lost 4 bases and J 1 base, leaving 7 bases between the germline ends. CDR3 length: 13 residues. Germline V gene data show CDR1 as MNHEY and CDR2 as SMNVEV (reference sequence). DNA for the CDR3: TGTGCCAGCAGTTGGACATTCCAAGAGACCCAGTACTTC. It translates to CASSWTFQETQYF.

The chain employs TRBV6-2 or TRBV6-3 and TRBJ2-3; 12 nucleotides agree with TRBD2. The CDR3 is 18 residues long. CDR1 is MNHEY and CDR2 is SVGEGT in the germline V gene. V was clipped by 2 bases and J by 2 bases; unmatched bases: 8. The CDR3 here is CASSYLGGLAGITDTQYF. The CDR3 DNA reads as TGTGCCAGCAGTTACCTCGGCGGACTAGCGGGAATCACAGATACGCAGTATTTT.

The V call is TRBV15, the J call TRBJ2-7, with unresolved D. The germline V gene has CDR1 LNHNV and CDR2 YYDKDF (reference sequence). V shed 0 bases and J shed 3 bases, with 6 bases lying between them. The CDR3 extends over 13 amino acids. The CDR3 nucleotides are TGTGCCACCAGCAGAGAATACAGCTACGAGCAGTACTTC. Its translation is CATSREYSYEQYF.

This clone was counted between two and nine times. The DNA for the CDR3 is TGTGCCAGTAGTATCGCCGGGACAGGGACCTATGGCTACACCTTC. This gives the protein CASSIAGTGTYGYTF. The V call is TRBV19, the J call TRBJ1-2; 9 bases are a match to TRBD1. Losses at the gene ends were 3 bases for V and 4 bases for J; bases not matched to a gene: 6. The CDR3 loop spans 15 amino acids. The V gene's germline CDR1 is LNHDA and CDR2 SQIVND (reference sequence).

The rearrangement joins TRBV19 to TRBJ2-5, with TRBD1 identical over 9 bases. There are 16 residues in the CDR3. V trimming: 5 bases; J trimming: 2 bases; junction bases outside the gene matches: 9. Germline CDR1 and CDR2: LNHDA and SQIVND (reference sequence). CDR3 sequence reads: CASSAGQGRFQETQYF. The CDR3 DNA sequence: TGTGCCAGTAGTGCTGGACAGGGGAGGTTTCAAGAGACCCAGTACTTC.

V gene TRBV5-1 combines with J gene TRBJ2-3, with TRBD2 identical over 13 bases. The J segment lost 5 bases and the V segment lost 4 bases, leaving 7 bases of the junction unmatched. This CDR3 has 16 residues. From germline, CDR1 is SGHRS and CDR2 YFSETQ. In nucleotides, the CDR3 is TGCGCCAGCAGCACCGGACTAGCGGGAGAGCTAGATACGCAGTATTTT. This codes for CASSTGLAGELDTQYF.

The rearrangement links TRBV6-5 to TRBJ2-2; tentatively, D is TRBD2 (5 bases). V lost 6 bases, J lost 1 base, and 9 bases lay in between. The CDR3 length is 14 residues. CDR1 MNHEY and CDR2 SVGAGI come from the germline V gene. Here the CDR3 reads CASRLGRNTGELFF. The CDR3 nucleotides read TGTGCCAGCAGACTAGGACGGAACACCGGGGAGCTGTTTTTT.

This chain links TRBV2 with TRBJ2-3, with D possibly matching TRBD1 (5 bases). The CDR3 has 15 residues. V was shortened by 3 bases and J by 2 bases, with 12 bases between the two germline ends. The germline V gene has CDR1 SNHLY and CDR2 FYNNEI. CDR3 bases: TGTGCCAGCAGTGACGGCAGGGCCTTCACAGATACGCAGTATTTT. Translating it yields CASSDGRAFTDTQYF.

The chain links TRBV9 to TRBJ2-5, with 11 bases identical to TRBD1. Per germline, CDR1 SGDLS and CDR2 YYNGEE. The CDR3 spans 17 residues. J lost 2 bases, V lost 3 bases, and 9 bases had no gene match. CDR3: CASSEGGQGAWQETQYF. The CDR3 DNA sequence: TGTGCCAGCAGCGAGGGAGGACAGGGGGCATGGCAAGAGACCCAGTACTTC.

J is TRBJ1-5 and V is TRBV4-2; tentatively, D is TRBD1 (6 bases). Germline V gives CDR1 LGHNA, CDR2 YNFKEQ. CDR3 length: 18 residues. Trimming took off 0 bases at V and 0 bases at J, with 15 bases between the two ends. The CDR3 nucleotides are TGTGCCAGCAGCCAAGATGGGTCAGGGGCCGTTAGCAATCAGCCCCAGCATTTT. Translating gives CASSQDGSGAVSNQPQHF.

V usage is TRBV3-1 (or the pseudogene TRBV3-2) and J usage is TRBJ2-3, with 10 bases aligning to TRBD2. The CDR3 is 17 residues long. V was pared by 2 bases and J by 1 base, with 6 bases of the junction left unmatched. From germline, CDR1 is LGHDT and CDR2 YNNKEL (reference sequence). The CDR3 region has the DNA TGTGCCAGCAGCCAAAGGCTAGCGGGAGATGGCACAGATACGCAGTATTTT. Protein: CASSQRLAGDGTDTQYF.

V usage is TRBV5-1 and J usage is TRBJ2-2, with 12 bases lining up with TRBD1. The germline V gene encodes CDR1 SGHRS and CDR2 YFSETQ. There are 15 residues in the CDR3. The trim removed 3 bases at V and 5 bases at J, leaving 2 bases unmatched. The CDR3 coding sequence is TGCGCCAGCAGCTCGGGACAGGGGGCTACCGGGGAGCTGTTTTTT. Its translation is CASSSGQGATGELFF.

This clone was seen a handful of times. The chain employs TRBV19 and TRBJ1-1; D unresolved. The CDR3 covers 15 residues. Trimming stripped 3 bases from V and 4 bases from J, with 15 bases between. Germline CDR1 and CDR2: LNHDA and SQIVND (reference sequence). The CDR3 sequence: CASSMMGRESTEAFF. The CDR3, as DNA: TGTGCCAGTAGTATGATGGGGAGGGAGAGCACTGAAGCTTTCTTT.

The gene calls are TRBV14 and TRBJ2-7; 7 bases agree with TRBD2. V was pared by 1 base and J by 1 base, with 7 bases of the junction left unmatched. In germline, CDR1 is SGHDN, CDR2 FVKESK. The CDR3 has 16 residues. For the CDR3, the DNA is TGTGCCAGCAGCCAAGTATTTCAGGGAGGGTCCTACGAGCAGTACTTC. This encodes CASSQVFQGGSYEQYF.

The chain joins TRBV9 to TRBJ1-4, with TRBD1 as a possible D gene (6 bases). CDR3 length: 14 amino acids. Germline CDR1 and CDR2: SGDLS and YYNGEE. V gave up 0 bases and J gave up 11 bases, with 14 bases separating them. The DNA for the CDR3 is TGTGCCAGCAGCGTAGGACAGGCTCCGAGCAAACTGTTTTTT. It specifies CASSVGQAPSKLFF.

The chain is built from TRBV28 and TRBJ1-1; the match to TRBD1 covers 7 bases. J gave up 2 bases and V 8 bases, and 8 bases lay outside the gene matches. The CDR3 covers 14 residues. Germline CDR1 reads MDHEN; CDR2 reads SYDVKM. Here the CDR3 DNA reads TGTGCCAGCCCTGGCCCAGGGGGAAACACTGAAGCTTTCTTT. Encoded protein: CASPGPGGNTEAFF.

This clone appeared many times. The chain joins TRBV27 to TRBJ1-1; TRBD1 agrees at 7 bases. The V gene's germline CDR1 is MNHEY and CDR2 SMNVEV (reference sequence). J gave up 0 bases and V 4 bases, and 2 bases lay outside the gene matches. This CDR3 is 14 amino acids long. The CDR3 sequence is CASSWGQMNTEAFF. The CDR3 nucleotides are TGTGCCAGCAGTTGGGGACAGATGAACACTGAAGCTTTCTTT.

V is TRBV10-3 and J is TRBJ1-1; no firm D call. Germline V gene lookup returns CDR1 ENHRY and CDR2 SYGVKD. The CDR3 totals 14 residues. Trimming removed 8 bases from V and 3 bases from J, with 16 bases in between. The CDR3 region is CAIRVGRMDTEAFF. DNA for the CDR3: TGTGCCATCCGAGTCGGGAGGATGGACACTGAAGCTTTCTTT.

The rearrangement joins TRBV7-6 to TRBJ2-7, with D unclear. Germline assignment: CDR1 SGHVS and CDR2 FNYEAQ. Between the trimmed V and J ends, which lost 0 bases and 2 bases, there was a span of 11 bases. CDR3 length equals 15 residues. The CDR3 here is CASSLAPPRAYEQYF. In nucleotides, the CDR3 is TGTGCCAGCAGCTTAGCCCCTCCGCGAGCCTACGAGCAGTACTTC.

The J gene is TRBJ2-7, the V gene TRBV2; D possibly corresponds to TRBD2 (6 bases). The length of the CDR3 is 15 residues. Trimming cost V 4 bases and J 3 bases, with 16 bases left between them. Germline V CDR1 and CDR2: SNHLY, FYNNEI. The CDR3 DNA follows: TGTGCCAGCAGTGTTTATAGCGGTAAACTCTACGAGCAGTACTTC. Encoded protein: CASSVYSGKLYEQYF.

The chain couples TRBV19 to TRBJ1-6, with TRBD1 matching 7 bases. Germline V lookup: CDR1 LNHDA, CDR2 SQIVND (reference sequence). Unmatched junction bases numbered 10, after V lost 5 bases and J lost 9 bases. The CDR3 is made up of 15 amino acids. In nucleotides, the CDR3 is TGTGCCAGTAGTCCCGGGAGACAGGGTACTTCACCCCTCCACTTT. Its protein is CASSPGRQGTSPLHF. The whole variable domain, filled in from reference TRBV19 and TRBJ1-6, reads DGGITQSPKYLFRKEGQNVTLSCEQNLNHDAMYWYRQDPGQGLRLIYYSQIVNDFQKGDIAEGYSVSREKKESFPLTVTSAQKNPTAFYLCASSPGRQGTSPLHFGNGTRLTVT.

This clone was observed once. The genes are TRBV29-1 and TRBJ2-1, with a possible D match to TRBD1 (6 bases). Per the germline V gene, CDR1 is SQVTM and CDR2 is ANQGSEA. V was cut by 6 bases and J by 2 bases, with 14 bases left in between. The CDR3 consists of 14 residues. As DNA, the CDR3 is TGCAGCGTCCAAAAGGGGACACCCTACAATGAGCAGTTCTTC. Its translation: CSVQKGTPYNEQFF.

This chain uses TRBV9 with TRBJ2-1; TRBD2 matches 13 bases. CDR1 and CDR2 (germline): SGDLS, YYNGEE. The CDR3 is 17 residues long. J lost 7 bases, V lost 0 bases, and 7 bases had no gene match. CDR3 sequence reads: CASSVVGRTSGSNEQFF. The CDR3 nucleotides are TGTGCCAGCAGCGTAGTGGGCCGGACTAGCGGGAGTAATGAGCAGTTCTTC.

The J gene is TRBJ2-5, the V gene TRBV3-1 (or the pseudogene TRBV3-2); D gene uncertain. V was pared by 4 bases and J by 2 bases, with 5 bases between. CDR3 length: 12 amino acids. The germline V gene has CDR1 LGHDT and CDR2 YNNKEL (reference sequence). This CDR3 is CASSLLQETQYF. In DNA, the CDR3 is TGTGCCAGCAGCCTACTACAAGAGACCCAGTACTTC.

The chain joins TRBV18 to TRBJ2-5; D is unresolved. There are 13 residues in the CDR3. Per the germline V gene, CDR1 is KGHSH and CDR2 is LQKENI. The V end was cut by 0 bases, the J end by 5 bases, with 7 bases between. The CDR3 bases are TGTGCCAGCTCACCACCGGCCCTTGAGACCCAGTACTTC. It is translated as CASSPPALETQYF.